The 15 T cell receptor beta chains below were found in one sample sequenced in a study of neurological immune-mediated disorders. As to time point: longitudinal time-point 3. TCRdb fed the 5' RACE reads into MiXCR, producing one record per CDR3 protein. The data contain about 45,000 distinct CDR3 sequences, less than 15% of them singletons. Sequenced: PBMCs. These receptors all stem from a young man in good health.

This clonotype was observed many times. The rearrangement links TRBV5-4 to TRBJ2-5; 8 bases are a match to TRBD1. This CDR3 comprises 16 residues. Germline assignment: CDR1 SGHNT and CDR2 YYREEE (reference sequence). V lost 4 bases to trimming and J lost 4 bases; unmatched junction nucleotides: 12. CDR3 coding DNA: TGTGCCAGCAGCCGCCCGGACAGGGCGGATCGAGAGACCCAGTACTTC. The encoded protein is CASSRPDRADRETQYF.

In the case of this clonotype: A much larger clone differs by one base, so this may be a read error. Since no conserved phenylalanine or tryptophan closes the CDR3, a read error is the likely cause. V is TRBV11-3 and J is TRBJ1-1; D is uncertain. The CDR3 spans 13 residues. Germline CDR1 SGHNT, CDR2 YENEEA. Trimming removed 2 bases from V and 6 bases from J, with 10 bases in between. CDR3 amino acids: CASSLSSGSEAFY. CDR3 sequence (DNA): TGTGCCAGCAGCTTATCTAGCGGTTCTGAAGCTTTCTAT.

The sample holds many counts of this clonotype. CDR3 region: CASSFLASSGANVLTF. The CDR3 DNA sequence: TGCGCCAGCAGCTTTTTAGCGAGCTCTGGGGCCAACGTCCTGACTTTC. V gene TRBV5-1 combines with J gene TRBJ2-6; tentative D call: TRBD2 (5 bases). In germline, CDR1 is SGHRS, CDR2 YFSETQ. The CDR3 runs to 16 residues. The V gene lost 2 bases and the J gene lost 0 bases, with 9 bases spanning the gap.

J is TRBJ1-2 and V is TRBV5-5, with D possibly TRBD1 on 5 matching bases. This CDR3 has 16 amino acids. Germline V gene sequence: CDR1 SGHKS, CDR2 YYEKEE (reference sequence). Between the trimmed V and J ends, which lost 0 bases and 2 bases, there was a span of 14 bases. In nucleotides, the CDR3 is TGTGCCAGCAGCTTGGGCCAGGGACCGAAGAACTATGGCTACACCTTC. Residues: CASSLGQGPKNYGYTF. Filled out from reference TRBV5-5 and TRBJ1-2, the complete variable domain reads DAGVTQSPTHLIKTRGQQVTLRCSPISGHKSVSWYQQVLGQGPQFIFQYYEKEERGRGNFPDRFSARQFPNYSSELNVNALLLGDSALYLCASSLGQGPKNYGYTFGSGTRLTVV.

In its sample, this clonotype was seen many times. The chain uses TRBV6-5 and TRBJ2-2, with D possibly matching TRBD2 (5 bases). Germline CDR1 and CDR2: MNHEY and SVGAGI. The CDR3 covers 17 residues. Trimming took off 0 bases at V and 0 bases at J, with 11 bases between the two ends. The DNA for the CDR3 is TGTGCCAGCAGTTACTCCCCCCAGCGGTCGAACACCGGGGAGCTGTTTTTT. Protein product: CASSYSPQRSNTGELFF.

This clonotype was counted ten times or more. This rearrangement joins TRBV27 to TRBJ2-2; the D call may be TRBD1 or TRBD2 (5 bases each). V dropped 2 bases and J dropped 1 base, with 14 bases sitting between them. The CDR3 consists of 17 residues. The germline CDR1 and CDR2 sequences are MNHEY and SMNVEV (reference sequence). The CDR3: CASSLSWGTGNTGELFF. Here the CDR3 DNA reads TGTGCCAGCAGTTTAAGTTGGGGGACGGGGAACACCGGGGAGCTGTTTTTT.

This clonotype has only a few counts. The gene calls are TRBV12-3 or TRBV12-4 and TRBJ2-3; D is unresolved. The CDR3 has 16 amino acids. The V gene lost 0 bases and the J gene lost 5 bases, with 15 bases spanning the gap. The CDR3 DNA reads as TGTGCCAGCAGTTTAGCGGGATACTCAGCTAAAGATACGCAGTATTTT. Its translation is CASSLAGYSAKDTQYF.

The V and J genes are TRBV7-2 and TRBJ2-7; D gene uncertain. The CDR3 spans 12 residues. Germline V gene sequence: CDR1 SGHTA, CDR2 FQGNSA. The V gene lost 5 bases and the J gene lost 5 bases, with 10 bases spanning the gap. CDR3 loop: CASSPGLNEQYF. CDR3 coding DNA: TGTGCCAGCAGCCCCGGGCTGAACGAGCAGTACTTC.

Many counts were recorded for this clonotype. The chain has TRBV15 and TRBJ2-3; the match to TRBD2 covers 9 bases. Germline assignment: CDR1 LNHNV and CDR2 YYDKDF (reference sequence). This CDR3 has 16 residues. The V gene end was trimmed by 1 base and the J gene end by 5 bases; junction bases not matched to a gene: 7. The CDR3 nucleotides are TGTGCCACCAGCAGAGCTGGTCCAGCGGGGGGAGATACGCAGTATTTT. Protein sequence: CATSRAGPAGGDTQYF.

This clonotype was detected many times. The J gene is TRBJ2-7, the V gene TRBV10-3, with 9 bases that match TRBD1. The CDR3 has 14 residues. After removal of 6 bases from V and 4 bases from J, the junction contained 7 bases not matched to a gene. Germline V lookup: CDR1 ENHRY, CDR2 SYGVKD. CDR3 residues: CAISETGGSYEQYF. The CDR3 coding sequence is TGTGCCATCAGCGAGACAGGGGGATCTTACGAGCAGTACTTC.

This clonotype occurred many times. The V and J genes are TRBV29-1 and TRBJ1-2; a weak D match, TRBD1 (5 bases). CDR3 size: 10 residues. Germline V gene lookup returns CDR1 SQVTM and CDR2 ANQGSEA. For the CDR3, the DNA is TGCAGTGGGTACTCAGGGGGCTACACCTTC. Residues: CSGYSGGYTF.

This sequence joins TRBV20-1 and TRBJ1-5; D is unclear. Trimming cost V 6 bases and J 7 bases, with 13 bases left between them. Looked up from germline, CDR1 is DFQATT and CDR2 is SNEGSKA (reference sequence). The CDR3 contains 12 residues. This chain's CDR3 is CSAKSVFQPQHF. CDR3 DNA sequence: TGCAGTGCCAAAAGCGTATTCCAGCCCCAGCATTTT.

This clonotype has a count of ten or more. This chain uses TRBV5-1 with TRBJ2-5; D is perhaps TRBD2 (5 bases). The ends were cut back, 0 bases at V and 4 bases at J, with 10 bases in the middle. In germline, CDR1 is SGHRS, CDR2 YFSETQ. The CDR3 runs 14 residues. Here the CDR3 DNA reads TGCGCCAGCAGCTTGGGCGGAGGAGGAGAGACCCAGTACTTC. Its translation: CASSLGGGGETQYF. Looking up the rest from reference TRBV5-1 and TRBJ2-5 gives the full variable domain: KAGVTQTPRYLIKTRGQQVTLSCSPISGHRSVSWYQQTPGQGLQFLFEYFSETQRNKGNFPGRFSGRQFSNSRSEMNVSTLELGDSALYLCASSLGGGGETQYFGPGTRLLVL.

This clonotype has ten or more counts. The genes are TRBV20-1 and TRBJ2-2; D could derive from TRBD1 or TRBD2 (5 bases each). V was pared by 6 bases and J by 0 bases, with 17 bases between. This CDR3 has 16 residues. Germline assignment: CDR1 DFQATT and CDR2 SNEGSKA (reference sequence). The DNA of the CDR3 is TGCAGTGCCCTAGTGGGGGATACAGCGAACACCGGGGAGCTGTTTTTT. Translation gives CSALVGDTANTGELFF.

This clonotype was picked up one time. A much larger clone is a single base away; this may be a read error. The J gene is TRBJ2-7, the V gene TRBV6-5, with 8 nucleotides matching TRBD1. The CDR3 runs 14 residues. CDR1 is MNHEY and CDR2 is SVGAGI in the germline V gene. The CDR3 loop reads CASTRAGGGYDQYF. CDR3 DNA: TGTGCCAGCACTCGAGCAGGGGGCGGCTACGACCAGTACTTC.